These T cell receptor beta chains were read from a single sample in a study of shared T cell receptors in the human thymus. Measured with immunoSEQ multiplex PCR; TCRdb has only the in-frame clones, and not every one. The sample includes 630,000 or so clones, around 87% of them seen just once. These data were also filed under a second study, of human thymus T cells.

The source material was thymocytes. Receptors were obtained from a boy in the first two years of life with a congenital heart defect. CDR3s include the opening cysteine and the closing phenylalanine or tryptophan. The D gene is left open where the match is weak. Some rows mark clone size as missing; the rest say once, few, many or name a class of expanded clone.

size,V,J,D,CDR3,DNA
NA,TRBV27,TRBJ2-3,TRBD2,CASNAGEIDTQYF,TGTGCCAGCAATGCGGGGGAAATAGATACGCAGTATTTT
NA,TRBV28,TRBJ2-7,TRBD2,CASRGLAGEPTSYEQYF,TGTGCCAGCAGAGGACTAGCGGGAGAACCCACCTCCTACGAGCAGTACTTC
NA,TRBV28,TRBJ2-3,TRBD1,CASSPYTGAEDTQYF,TGTGCCAGCAGTCCGTATACAGGGGCGGAAGATACGCAGTATTTT
NA,TRBV9,TRBJ2-1,TRBD2,CASSVTPGLAGGPSYNEQFF,TGTGCCAGCAGCGTTACACCGGGACTAGCGGGAGGGCCCTCCTACAATGAGCAGTTCTTC
NA,TRBV5-6,TRBJ1-5,NA,CASSLASWGSQPQHF,TGTGCCAGCAGCTTAGCTTCTTGGGGCAGTCAGCCCCAGCATTTT
NA,TRBV29-1,TRBJ2-2,TRBD2,CSAAGGTGELFF,TGCAGCGCCGCGGGGGGCACCGGGGAGCTGTTTTTT
NA,TRBV28,TRBJ1-2,TRBD1,CASSLTAGGGPGYTF,TGTGCCAGCAGTTTAACAGCAGGGGGCGGTCCTGGCTACACCTTC
NA,TRBV29-1,TRBJ2-7,TRBD1,CSVGSRGRIEDEQYF,TGCAGCGTTGGAAGCAGGGGGCGTATCGAAGACGAGCAGTACTTC
once,TRBV7-2,TRBJ1-6,NA,CASSQDRVLDSRNSPLHF,TGTGCCAGCAGCCAGGATCGGGTCTTAGACAGTCGGAATTCACCCCTCCACTTT
NA,TRBV7-9,TRBJ2-4,TRBD1,CASSPPGTGQNIQYF,TGTGCCAGCAGCCCGCCCGGGACAGGGCAAAACATTCAGTACTTC
NA,TRBV6-1,TRBJ2-3,NA,CASSELGGLGTDTQYF,TGTGCCAGCAGTGAGTTGGGGGGGCTAGGGACAGATACGCAGTATTTT
NA,TRBV2,TRBJ2-7,NA,CASSDRGRYYEQYF,TGTGCCAGCAGTGACAGGGGCCGCTACTACGAGCAGTACTTC
once,TRBV4-3,TRBJ2-5,TRBD1,CASSQSAETGGSAQETQYF,TGCGCCAGCAGCCAATCCGCAGAAACAGGGGGATCGGCCCAAGAGACCCAGTACTTC
NA,TRBV7-6,TRBJ2-3,NA,CASSLGEPDTQYF,TGTGCCAGCAGCTTAGGCGAGCCAGATACGCAGTATTTT
NA,TRBV15,TRBJ2-6,NA,CATSRPTRSGANVLTF,TGTGCCACCAGCAGGCCTACTAGATCTGGGGCCAACGTCCTGACTTTC
few,TRBV2,TRBJ1-2,NA,CASNPRLGDGYTF,TGTGCCAGCAATCCCCGGCTAGGGGATGGCTACACCTTC
NA,TRBV5-1,TRBJ2-7,NA,CASSLREHPYEQYF,TGCGCCAGCAGCTTGCGGGAGCATCCCTACGAGCAGTACTTC
NA,TRBV14,TRBJ1-2,NA,CASSLKPYPREMGYTF,TGTGCCAGCAGCCTCAAACCGTACCCCAGGGAAATGGGCTACACCTTC
NA,TRBV4-2,TRBJ1-1,NA,CASSQDRRGGRLNTEAFF,TGTGCCAGCAGCCAAGATCGCAGGGGCGGAAGGTTGAACACTGAAGCTTTCTTT
NA,TRBV6-5,TRBJ2-4,NA,CASRGQGKNIQYF,TGTGCCAGCAGGGGGCAGGGGAAAAACATTCAGTACTTC
NA,TRBV7-2,TRBJ2-3,NA,CASSLLKPPPGSYTDTQYF,TGTGCCAGCAGCCTATTGAAACCGCCCCCGGGGTCATACACAGATACGCAGTATTTT
NA,TRBV13,TRBJ2-7,TRBD2,CASSSTRLRAGYEQYF,TGTGCCAGCAGCTCCACCCGTCTCAGAGCGGGGTACGAGCAGTACTTC
NA,TRBV30,TRBJ1-1,TRBD1,CAWSVTGGGYTEAFF,TGTGCCTGGAGTGTAACAGGGGGCGGGTACACTGAAGCTTTCTTT
NA,TRBV7-7,TRBJ2-3,TRBD2,CASSPGTSGSISTDTQYF,TGTGCCAGCAGCCCCGGGACTAGCGGGAGCATTAGCACAGATACGCAGTATTTT
NA,TRBV5-1,TRBJ2-5,NA,CASSLEAGDQETQYF,TGCGCCAGCAGCTTGGAAGCAGGGGACCAAGAGACCCAGTACTTC
NA,TRBV15,TRBJ1-6,NA,CATSSRQEDSPLHF,TGTGCCACCAGCAGTCGACAGGAAGATTCACCCCTCCACTTT
NA,TRBV11-3,TRBJ1-5,NA,CASSLPPTGLHQPQHF,TGTGCCAGCAGCTTACCCCCGACAGGCCTCCATCAGCCCCAGCATTTT
NA,TRBV11-2,TRBJ1-1,NA,CASSVWNTEAFF,TGTGCCAGCAGTGTATGGAACACTGAAGCTTTCTTT
NA,TRBV21-1,TRBJ2-3,NA,CASSKNRHTSGGFTDTQYF,TGTGCCAGCAGCAAAAATAGGCACACAAGCGGGGGTTTCACAGATACGCAGTATTTT
NA,TRBV4-3,TRBJ1-4,NA,CASSQGHSHNEKLFF,TGCGCCAGCAGCCAAGGACACAGCCATAATGAAAAACTGTTTTTT
NA,TRBV27,TRBJ1-5,NA,CASKLTGGDSNQPQHF,TGTGCCAGCAAGCTGACAGGCGGAGATAGCAATCAGCCCCAGCATTTT
NA,TRBV27,TRBJ2-1,NA,CASRGDKPGGEQFF,TGTGCCAGCAGGGGGGACAAGCCAGGAGGTGAGCAGTTCTTC
NA,TRBV21-1,TRBJ1-2,NA,CASRGGQGTNYGYTF,TGTGCCAGCAGAGGGGGACAGGGAACTAACTATGGCTACACCTTC
NA,TRBV5-1,TRBJ2-1,TRBD2,CASSLLPAGDEQFF,TGCGCCAGCAGCTTGTTACCAGCGGGAGACGAGCAGTTCTTC
few,TRBV7-8,TRBJ1-6,NA,CASSLRSSYNSPLHF,TGTGCCAGCAGCTTAAGGAGCTCCTATAATTCACCCCTCCACTTT